This is a list of T cell receptor beta chains from one sample in a study of blood T cells in healthy people across ages. TCRdb re-derived calls from the 5' RACE reads in MiXCR, one entry per CDR3 protein. The sample holds over 1,500,000 distinct CDR3 sequences, around 40% seen once. Input material: blood. The receptors derive from a human donor in good health. CDR3s include the opening cysteine and the closing phenylalanine or tryptophan. A D gene is named only where the DNA matches it firmly. Rows give clone size only sometimes, using once, few, many, or a class for an expanded clone.

>.|TRBJ1-2|.|TRBV4-3
TGCGCCAGCAGCCAAGATGCCCCAGGATTTGATGGCTACACCTTC
CASSQDAPGFDGYTF
>TRBD2|TRBJ2-3|few|TRBV12-3/TRBV12-4
TGTGCCAGCAGTTTAATAGCGGGGGGGCTTGGTGATACGCAGTATTTT
CASSLIAGGLGDTQYF
>.|TRBJ2-4|.|TRBV27
TGTGCCAGCAGCCCCCTACGCCGGGGAAATAAAGCCAAAAACATTCAGTACTTC
CASSPLRRGNKAKNIQYF
>.|TRBJ2-1|few|TRBV12-3/TRBV12-4
TGTGCCAGCAGCGCAACCTTGGCCTACAATGAGCAGTTCTTC
CASSATLAYNEQFF
>.|TRBJ2-1|few|TRBV7-3
TGTGCCAGCAGCTTAATCCCGGGTAATCGCGGTGAGCAGTTCTTC
CASSLIPGNRGEQFF
>TRBD1|TRBJ2-7|few|TRBV6-1
TGTGCCAGCAGGAGACAGGGTATCGGCTACGAGCAGTACTTC
CASRRQGIGYEQYF
>.|TRBJ1-2|few|TRBV7-9
TGTGCCAGCAGCTTACACCGTTACTATGGCTACACCTTC
CASSLHRYYGYTF
>.|TRBJ2-1|many|TRBV6-6
TGTGCCACCACGGGGGCAGGCATCTACAATGAGCAGTTCTTC
CATTGAGIYNEQFF
>.|TRBJ2-6|few|TRBV12-3/TRBV12-4
TGTGCCAGCAGTTATACCACAGGGACCAACGTCCTGACTTTC
CASSYTTGTNVLTF
>.|TRBJ2-7|.|TRBV25-1
TGTGCCAGCAGTGAGGTTGGGGGAGTTTACGAGCAGTACTTC
CASSEVGGVYEQYF
>.|TRBJ1-4|.|TRBV5-1
TGCGCCAGCAGCTTGCTTTCGGGACGGACTAATGAAAAACTGTTTTTT
CASSLLSGRTNEKLFF
>.|TRBJ2-1|.|TRBV11-2
TGTGCCAGCAGCCCAAGACAGACGCCCTACAATGAGCAGTTCTTC
CASSPRQTPYNEQFF
>TRBD2|TRBJ2-5|.|TRBV20-1
TGCAGTGCTAGTGGGACTAGCGGGGGGAGCCTAAAAGAGACCCAGTACTTC
CSASGTSGGSLKETQYF
>TRBD2|TRBJ2-1|.|TRBV20-1
TGCAGTGCTAGAGATATGACCAGCGGGGCCTACAATGAGCAGTTCTTC
CSARDMTSGAYNEQFF
>.|TRBJ1-2|.|TRBV29-1
TGCAGCGTTTCAGCCAGGGCGGGGGGCTACACCTTC
CSVSARAGGYTF
>TRBD1|TRBJ2-5|.|TRBV4-3
TGCGCCAGCAGCCAAGGGCTTTCGGGGACAGGGCTCTCGGAGACCCAGTACTTC
CASSQGLSGTGLSETQYF
>.|TRBJ2-2|.|TRBV30
TGTGCCTGGATGGCCGAGAACACCGGGGAGCTGTTTTTT
CAWMAENTGELFF
>.|TRBJ1-4|.|TRBV7-7
TGTGCCAGCAGCTCCTCGGTCCTTAGCGATGAAAAACTGTTTTTT
CASSSSVLSDEKLFF
>.|TRBJ1-1|few|TRBV7-2
TGTGCCAGCAGCTTAGGACATTTCACTGAAGCTTTCTTT
CASSLGHFTEAFF
>.|TRBJ2-1|few|TRBV6-1
TGTGCCACCGTGACAGTTAGTTTTTACAATGAGCAGTTCTTC
CATVTVSFYNEQFF
>TRBD2|TRBJ2-7|.|TRBV4-3
TGCGCCAGCAGCCAAGAGTGGAGCGGGGCCATCCCCTACGAGCAGTACTTC
CASSQEWSGAIPYEQYF
>TRBD1|TRBJ2-5|.|TRBV6-2/TRBV6-3
TGTGCCAGCGGTCCAACAGGGGGCAATATCGATGAGCAGTACTTC
CASGPTGGNIDEQYF
>.|TRBJ2-5|.|TRBV7-9
TGTGCCACCCTTGGGGAGACCCAGTACTTC
CATLGETQYF
>.|TRBJ2-5|.|TRBV29-1
TGCAGCGTGGTCTCCCGGGACTTAAGGACCCAGTACTTC
CSVVSRDLRTQYF
>TRBD1|TRBJ1-1|.|TRBV12-5
TGTGCTAGTGGAGGGACAGGGACTGAAGCTTTCTTT
CASGGTGTEAFF
>TRBD1|TRBJ2-6|.|TRBV5-1
TGCGCCAGCAGCACGACAGGGGGCGGGGCCAACGTCCTGACTTTC
CASSTTGGGANVLTF
>.|TRBJ2-7|many|TRBV6-2/TRBV6-3
TGTGCCAGCAGTTACCCTTCGAGGGGCCAATCAAACTCCTACGAGCAGTACTTC
CASSYPSRGQSNSYEQYF
>.|TRBJ1-1|.|TRBV6-7
TGTGCCAGCAGTTACTCGATTGGGGTACCAGGGGTGAACACTGAAGCTTTCTTT
CASSYSIGVPGVNTEAFF
>TRBD1|TRBJ2-4|.|TRBV4-1
TGCGCCAGCAGGCACAGGACAGGGGTTTTGAACATTCAGTACTTC
CASRHRTGVLNIQYF
>TRBD1|TRBJ1-2|few|TRBV10-3
TGTGCCATCAGTGAGACATCAGGACAGGGCGGCTACACCTTC
CAISETSGQGGYTF
>TRBD2|TRBJ2-3|.|TRBV19
TGTGCCAGTAGTACAAAGCGGGGGAGCACAGATACGCAGTATTTT
CASSTKRGSTDTQYF
>TRBD1|TRBJ1-5|few|TRBV29-1
TGCAGCGTGGGGACAGGGGGCAATCAGCCCCAGCATTTT
CSVGTGGNQPQHF
>.|TRBJ2-5|once|TRBV21-1
TGTGCCAGCAGCGTCTTAGGGAAAGGGAGGGCCCGGTACCAAGAGACCCAGTACTTC
CASSVLGKGRARYQETQYF
>.|TRBJ1-1|few|TRBV29-1
TGCAGCGGGAGCGGGGGTGGGGGCACTGAAGCTTTCTTT
CSGSGGGGTEAFF
>.|TRBJ2-1|few|TRBV9
TGTGCCAGCAGCGTAGTGGGGCTGGCGGGATTCGATGAGCAGTTCTTC
CASSVVGLAGFDEQFF
>TRBD2|TRBJ2-1|.|TRBV7-6
TGTGCCAGCAGCTGGGGGACTAGCGGGGGGGCCCAAGAGCAGTTCTTC
CASSWGTSGGAQEQFF
>.|TRBJ2-1|.|TRBV7-3
TGTGCCAGCAGCTTAATTGGAGGGTTGGGCGGTCGGTACAATGAGCAGTTCTTC
CASSLIGGLGGRYNEQFF
>TRBD2|TRBJ2-1|.|TRBV20-1
TGCAGTGGTACGAATAGCGGGGGGGCCGGTGACAATGAGCAGTTCTTC
CSGTNSGGAGDNEQFF